This is a list of T cell receptor beta chains from one sample in a study of technical replicates of blood from several donors. This table comes from immunoSEQ multiplex PCR, and its TCRdb copy is limited to in-frame clones, with some not included. The sample contains 95,000 to 100,000 clones, over 95% of which appear only once. The source material was T cells isolated from PBMCs. These receptors were collected from a human donor in good health. The CDR3 runs from the conserved cysteine through the conserved F or W. A D gene is named only where the DNA matches it firmly. The size of a clone is reported for some rows only, either as once, few or many, or as a class for expanded clones.

V gene: TRBV7-2
J gene: TRBJ1-5
D gene: NA
clone size: NA
CDR3 DNA: TGTGCCAGCAGCTTAGTAGTGTTACAGCCCCAGCATTTT
CDR3 protein: CASSLVVLQPQHF

V gene: TRBV10-3
J gene: TRBJ2-3
D gene: NA
clone size: NA
CDR3 DNA: TGTGCCAACCGCTCTATAAGGGGGAAGGTCACAGATACGCAGTATTTT
CDR3 protein: CANRSIRGKVTDTQYF

V gene: TRBV15
J gene: TRBJ2-5
D gene: NA
clone size: once
CDR3 DNA: TGTGCCACCAGCAGAGCCGGGGAGACCCAGTACTTC
CDR3 protein: CATSRAGETQYF

V gene: TRBV5-4
J gene: TRBJ2-1
D gene: NA
clone size: NA
CDR3 DNA: TGTGCCAGCAGCTTGGGAGGGGGGGGAACCTACAATGAGCAGTTCTTC
CDR3 protein: CASSLGGGGTYNEQFF

V gene: TRBV28
J gene: TRBJ1-5
D gene: NA
clone size: NA
CDR3 DNA: TGTGCCAGCAGAATACAGGGTCGCGGAGTGCAGCCCCAGCATTTT
CDR3 protein: CASRIQGRGVQPQHF

V gene: TRBV18
J gene: TRBJ2-6
D gene: NA
clone size: NA
CDR3 DNA: TGTCGACAGGTAGAAGTTGCTGGGGCCAACGTCCTGACTTTC
CDR3 protein: CRQVEVAGANVLTF

V gene: TRBV14
J gene: TRBJ2-5
D gene: NA
clone size: NA
CDR3 DNA: TGTGCCAGCAGCCAACGCATTCGGGGCCAAGAGACCCAGTACTTC
CDR3 protein: CASSQRIRGQETQYF

V gene: TRBV5-8
J gene: TRBJ2-7
D gene: TRBD1
clone size: NA
CDR3 DNA: TGTGCCAGCAGCTTGGCCGGGCAGGGGGCCTACGAGCAGTACTTC
CDR3 protein: CASSLAGQGAYEQYF

V gene: TRBV28
J gene: TRBJ2-7
D gene: TRBD2
clone size: NA
CDR3 DNA: TGTGCCAGCAGTTTGTCGCGGGAGGTCTCCTACGAGCAGTACTTC
CDR3 protein: CASSLSREVSYEQYF

V gene: TRBV6-4
J gene: TRBJ2-2
D gene: NA
clone size: NA
CDR3 DNA: TGTGCCAGCACGGAACAGGGGAACACCGGGGAGCTGTTTTTT
CDR3 protein: CASTEQGNTGELFF

V gene: TRBV27
J gene: TRBJ2-5
D gene: NA
clone size: NA
CDR3 DNA: TGTGCCAGCAGTTTGACGTGGGGCAGGTCTGAAGAGACCCAGTACTTC
CDR3 protein: CASSLTWGRSEETQYF

V gene: TRBV27
J gene: TRBJ1-5
D gene: NA
clone size: NA
CDR3 DNA: TGTGCCACCGCGGGGTTGGGGCAGCCCCAGCATTTT
CDR3 protein: CATAGLGQPQHF

V gene: TRBV4-1
J gene: TRBJ2-1
D gene: NA
clone size: once
CDR3 DNA: TGCGCCAGCAGCCAAGATCCCCTCGGGGTATCCTACAATGAGCAGTTCTTC
CDR3 protein: CASSQDPLGVSYNEQFF

V gene: TRBV2
J gene: TRBJ2-3
D gene: TRBD2
clone size: NA
CDR3 DNA: TGTGCCAGCAGTGAAGGGCTAGCGGGCAGCACAGATACGCAGTATTTT
CDR3 protein: CASSEGLAGSTDTQYF

V gene: TRBV5-1
J gene: TRBJ2-2
D gene: NA
clone size: once
CDR3 DNA: TGCGCCAGCAGCTTGAGGGCAGAGGGGGTTACCGGGGAGCTGTTTTTT
CDR3 protein: CASSLRAEGVTGELFF

V gene: TRBV7-9
J gene: TRBJ1-1
D gene: TRBD1
clone size: NA
CDR3 DNA: TGTGCCAGCAGCTTAGGGACAGGGATCACTGAAGCTTTCTTT
CDR3 protein: CASSLGTGITEAFF

V gene: TRBV19
J gene: TRBJ2-1
D gene: NA
clone size: NA
CDR3 DNA: TGTGCCAGTAGTATCGAGAGTGCAGGGCGCTTCTACAATGAGCAGTTCTTC
CDR3 protein: CASSIESAGRFYNEQFF

V gene: TRBV27
J gene: TRBJ1-3
D gene: TRBD1
clone size: NA
CDR3 DNA: TGTGCCAGCAGTACGAAGACAGGGGAAGGTAGGTACACCATATATTTT
CDR3 protein: CASSTKTGEGRYTIYF

V gene: TRBV5-1
J gene: TRBJ1-4
D gene: TRBD1
clone size: NA
CDR3 DNA: TGCGCCAGCAGCTTGGCCGGGACAGGAGGTGCAACTAATGAAAAACTGTTTTTT
CDR3 protein: CASSLAGTGGATNEKLFF

V gene: TRBV5-1
J gene: TRBJ2-2
D gene: TRBD2
clone size: once
CDR3 DNA: TGCGCCAGCAGCTTCACCTCTAGCGGGAGCGGAACCGGGGAGCTGTTTTTT
CDR3 protein: CASSFTSSGSGTGELFF

V gene: TRBV5-8
J gene: TRBJ2-5
D gene: TRBD2
clone size: NA
CDR3 DNA: TGTGCCAGCAGCTTTGGTCTAGCGGGGGGGGAGACCCAGTACTTC
CDR3 protein: CASSFGLAGGETQYF

V gene: TRBV28
J gene: TRBJ1-2
D gene: TRBD1
clone size: NA
CDR3 DNA: TGTGCCAGCAGTACCCCCGGGACAGGGCACCCAACTTCTAACTATGGCTACACCTTC
CDR3 protein: CASSTPGTGHPTSNYGYTF

V gene: TRBV19
J gene: TRBJ2-1
D gene: TRBD2
clone size: NA
CDR3 DNA: TGTGCCAGTAGTATGACTAGCGCCCCCCGGGGTGAGCAGTTCTTC
CDR3 protein: CASSMTSAPRGEQFF

V gene: TRBV28
J gene: TRBJ2-1
D gene: NA
clone size: NA
CDR3 DNA: TGTGCCAGCAGTACGGGGGATGTTGAGCAGTTCTTC
CDR3 protein: CASSTGDVEQFF

V gene: TRBV9
J gene: TRBJ2-3
D gene: NA
clone size: NA
CDR3 DNA: TGTGCCAGCAGCGTAGAATCGGGAGAGCCCTGGGAAGATACGCAGTATTTT
CDR3 protein: CASSVESGEPWEDTQYF

V gene: TRBV5-5
J gene: TRBJ2-1
D gene: NA
clone size: NA
CDR3 DNA: TGTGCCAGCAGCCCGATCCAGGGGGGCTCCTACAATGAGCAGTTCTTC
CDR3 protein: CASSPIQGGSYNEQFF

V gene: TRBV19
J gene: TRBJ2-2
D gene: TRBD2
clone size: NA
CDR3 DNA: TGTGCCAGTAGTATAGCCCTGACTAGCGGGAACACCGGGGAGCTGTTTTTT
CDR3 protein: CASSIALTSGNTGELFF

V gene: TRBV30
J gene: TRBJ1-1
D gene: NA
clone size: few
CDR3 DNA: TGTGCCTGGAGTGTAGGTGCAGGCACTGAAGCTTTCTTT
CDR3 protein: CAWSVGAGTEAFF

V gene: TRBV5-6
J gene: TRBJ2-7
D gene: NA
clone size: NA
CDR3 DNA: TGTGCCAGCAGCTTGCAGGGGACACTCCACGAGCAGTACTTC
CDR3 protein: CASSLQGTLHEQYF

V gene: TRBV19
J gene: TRBJ1-1
D gene: NA
clone size: NA
CDR3 DNA: TGTGCCAGTACCCAAATAGGACAGAACACTGAAGCTTTCTTT
CDR3 protein: CASTQIGQNTEAFF

V gene: TRBV5-5
J gene: TRBJ2-7
D gene: NA
clone size: NA
CDR3 DNA: TGTGCCAGCAGCTTGTTCCCCATAGAGGCCTACGAGCAGTACTTC
CDR3 protein: CASSLFPIEAYEQYF

V gene: TRBV27
J gene: TRBJ1-2
D gene: NA
clone size: NA
CDR3 DNA: TGTGCCAGCAGTTTATCGGGGGAGGTGGTAGGCTACACCTTC
CDR3 protein: CASSLSGEVVGYTF

V gene: TRBV6-6
J gene: TRBJ2-2
D gene: NA
clone size: NA
CDR3 DNA: TGTGCCACCCTGGGACTTATGAACACCGGGGAGCTGTTTTTT
CDR3 protein: CATLGLMNTGELFF

V gene: TRBV5-1
J gene: TRBJ2-5
D gene: NA
clone size: NA
CDR3 DNA: TGCGCCAGCAGATTCGGGGAAGAGACCCAGTACTTC
CDR3 protein: CASRFGEETQYF

V gene: TRBV28
J gene: TRBJ1-2
D gene: TRBD1
clone size: once
CDR3 DNA: TGTGCCAGCAGCCGGGACAGGGGATTCTATGGCTACACCTTC
CDR3 protein: CASSRDRGFYGYTF

V gene: TRBV12-5
J gene: TRBJ1-1
D gene: TRBD1
clone size: NA
CDR3 DNA: TGTGCTAGTGGTTTGAGTCGTCCGGGACAGGGAAAAGAAAGAGCTTTCTTT
CDR3 protein: CASGLSRPGQGKERAFF

V gene: TRBV5-6
J gene: TRBJ2-1
D gene: TRBD2
clone size: NA
CDR3 DNA: TGTGCCAGCTTAGGACTAGCGGGGGGGAAGGAGCAGTTCTTC
CDR3 protein: CASLGLAGGKEQFF

V gene: TRBV7-9
J gene: TRBJ2-1
D gene: NA
clone size: NA
CDR3 DNA: TGTGCCAGCAGCTCCCGCGGGATCTCCTACAATGAGCAGTTCTTC
CDR3 protein: CASSSRGISYNEQFF

V gene: TRBV19
J gene: TRBJ1-1
D gene: TRBD1
clone size: NA
CDR3 DNA: TGTGCCAGTAGTACCAGCCCGACAGGGGACACTGAAGCTTTCTTT
CDR3 protein: CASSTSPTGDTEAFF

V gene: TRBV18
J gene: TRBJ2-7
D gene: TRBD2
clone size: NA
CDR3 DNA: TGTGCCAGCTCACCCCCCAGCCTAGCGGGGGAATGGGAGCAGTACTTC
CDR3 protein: CASSPPSLAGEWEQYF

V gene: TRBV5-8
J gene: TRBJ1-3
D gene: NA
clone size: NA
CDR3 DNA: TGTGCCAGCAGCAGGGGTCCTGGAAACACCATATATTTT
CDR3 protein: CASSRGPGNTIYF

V gene: TRBV28
J gene: TRBJ2-6
D gene: NA
clone size: NA
CDR3 DNA: TGTGCCAGCAGTTTATTTAAAATATCTGGGGCCAACGTCCTGACTTTC
CDR3 protein: CASSLFKISGANVLTF

V gene: TRBV10-2
J gene: TRBJ2-1
D gene: NA
clone size: NA
CDR3 DNA: TGCGCCAGCAGTCGGCAGGTCTCCTACAATGAGCAGTTCTTC
CDR3 protein: CASSRQVSYNEQFF

V gene: TRBV27
J gene: TRBJ1-5
D gene: NA
clone size: once
CDR3 DNA: TGTGCCAGCAGTGGAATCGGAACTAATAGCAATCAGCCCCAGCATTTT
CDR3 protein: CASSGIGTNSNQPQHF

V gene: TRBV11-2
J gene: TRBJ1-2
D gene: TRBD1
clone size: NA
CDR3 DNA: TGTGCCAGCAGCTTCCTGGTGGGACAGACCTATGGCTACACCTTC
CDR3 protein: CASSFLVGQTYGYTF

V gene: TRBV19
J gene: TRBJ2-3
D gene: TRBD2
clone size: NA
CDR3 DNA: TGTGCCAGCCTTAAAAGGGCCGGCGGGAGTTATACGCAGTATTTT
CDR3 protein: CASLKRAGGSYTQYF

V gene: TRBV5-6
J gene: TRBJ1-1
D gene: NA
clone size: few
CDR3 DNA: TGTGCCAGCAGCTTGGGGGACAAGGCGGATGAAGCTTTCTTT
CDR3 protein: CASSLGDKADEAFF

V gene: TRBV7-8
J gene: TRBJ2-1
D gene: TRBD2
clone size: NA
CDR3 DNA: TGTGCCAGCAGCCCTTGGACTAGCGGGGGGCGGAATGAGCAGTTCTTC
CDR3 protein: CASSPWTSGGRNEQFF

V gene: TRBV7-8
J gene: TRBJ2-4
D gene: TRBD1
clone size: NA
CDR3 DNA: TGTGCCAGCAGCCCGGACAGGGGTTTGTCCAAAAACATTCAGTACTTC
CDR3 protein: CASSPDRGLSKNIQYF

V gene: TRBV14
J gene: TRBJ1-6
D gene: NA
clone size: NA
CDR3 DNA: TGTGCCAGCAGCCAAGATCTTTCCGGGTTGAATTCACCCCTCCACTTT
CDR3 protein: CASSQDLSGLNSPLHF

V gene: TRBV7-9
J gene: TRBJ2-3
D gene: TRBD2
clone size: NA
CDR3 DNA: TGTGCCAGCAGCTTAGTCGGCGGGAGTTTGGAAACGCAGTATTTT
CDR3 protein: CASSLVGGSLETQYF

V gene: TRBV11-2
J gene: TRBJ2-1
D gene: NA
clone size: NA
CDR3 DNA: TGTGCCAGCAGCTTAGATTATGGGCACCCTTTCAATGAGCAGTTCTTC
CDR3 protein: CASSLDYGHPFNEQFF

V gene: TRBV4-2
J gene: TRBJ2-7
D gene: NA
clone size: NA
CDR3 DNA: TGTGCCAGCAGCCAAGATCTAGTCTACGAGCAGTACTTC
CDR3 protein: CASSQDLVYEQYF

V gene: TRBV18
J gene: TRBJ2-7
D gene: TRBD2
clone size: NA
CDR3 DNA: TGTGCCAGCTCACCACCGGGACTAGCTGGAAGCTCCTACGAGCAGTACTTC
CDR3 protein: CASSPPGLAGSSYEQYF

V gene: TRBV7-9
J gene: TRBJ2-2
D gene: NA
clone size: NA
CDR3 DNA: TGTGCCAGCAGCTTCATCCAGCGGAAGAACACCGGGGAGCTGTTTTTT
CDR3 protein: CASSFIQRKNTGELFF

V gene: TRBV7-8
J gene: TRBJ2-5
D gene: TRBD2
clone size: NA
CDR3 DNA: TGTGCCAGCAGCCGCAATTTACTAGCGGCCTGGATTGAGTACTTC
CDR3 protein: CASSRNLLAAWIEYF